Below, 4 T cell receptor beta chains from the same sample are listed, as sequenced in a study of response to subunit inactivated influenza vaccine. TCRdb independently ran MiXCR on the RT-PCR reads; one entry per CDR3 protein. The sample holds under 200,000 distinct CDR3 sequences, around 10% seen once. Specimen: CD8+ T cells sorted from PBMCs, collected approximately 25 months after vaccination. Receptor source: a man aged 50-75 years who received an inactivated influenza vaccine.

This clonotype came up a few times. The chain has TRBV7-6 and TRBJ1-5; no firm D call. The V end was cut by 1 base, the J end by 5 bases, with 3 bases between. Germline V gene lookup returns CDR1 SGHVS and CDR2 FNYEAQ. This CDR3 has 12 residues. The CDR3 DNA reads TGTGCCAGCAGCTTAGAGGATCAGCCCCAGCATTTT. This encodes CASSLEDQPQHF.

V gene TRBV7-3 combines with J gene TRBJ2-1; D may match TRBD1 or TRBD2 (5 bases each). Trimming removed 3 bases at V and 5 bases at J, with 8 bases between. Germline values: CDR1 SGHTA, CDR2 FQGTGA. The CDR3 sequence is 13 residues long. The CDR3 DNA follows: TGTGCCAGCAGCTTCGGGGCGAACAATGAGCAGTTCTTC. It translates to CASSFGANNEQFF. Full variable domain (missing parts from reference TRBV7-3 and TRBJ2-1): GAGVSQTPSNKVTEKGKYVELRCDPISGHTALYWYRQSLGQGPEFLIYFQGTGAADDSGLPNDRFFAVRPEGSVSTLKIQRTERGDSAVYLCASSFGANNEQFFGPGTRLTVL.

Only a few counts were recorded for this clonotype. The J gene is TRBJ2-7, the V gene TRBV4-3; TRBD2 might be the D (5 bases). The CDR3 runs to 15 residues. The germline CDR1 and CDR2 sequences are LGHNA and YSLEER. V lost 0 bases to trimming and J lost 3 bases, with 12 bases between them. The CDR3 protein is CASSQESGLSYEQYF. In DNA, the CDR3 is TGCGCCAGCAGCCAAGAATCGGGGTTGAGCTACGAGCAGTACTTC.

This clonotype appeared a few times. This chain connects TRBV4-3 to TRBJ1-2; D remains ambiguous. Looked up from germline, CDR1 is LGHNA and CDR2 is YSLEER. The CDR3 has 14 residues. The V end was cut by 1 base, the J end by 2 bases, with 8 bases between. The CDR3 DNA follows: TGCGCCAGCAGCCAAGGGAGATGGAACTATGGCTACACCTTC. As protein: CASSQGRWNYGYTF.